A selection of T cell receptor beta chains follows, all from one sample in a study of OX40 agonist ivuxolimab in advanced cancers. Some clones are missing from TCRdb's copy, which holds only in-frame ones; the method was immunoSEQ multiplex PCR. The data show roughly 75,000 clones, about 86% seen once. The sequences come from CD4+ or CD8+ T cells sorted from blood, collected in a trial of the OX40 agonist ivuxolimab. The receptors shown here come from an adult with an advanced solid tumor such as melanoma, head and neck, liver or kidney cancer. Both conserved end residues are part of each CDR3. The D gene is left open where the match is weak. Only some rows state a clone size, as once, few, many or a class for expanded clones.

V gene: TRBV6-5
CDR3 length: 16
D gene: -
J gene: TRBJ2-7
clone size: -
CDR3 protein: CASSYSGGGIGYEQYF
CDR3 DNA: TGTGCCAGCAGTTACTCGGGAGGGGGCATCGGCTACGAGCAGTACTTC

V gene: TRBV30
CDR3 length: 10
D gene: -
J gene: TRBJ1-1
clone size: few
CDR3 protein: CAWSRAEAFF
CDR3 DNA: TGTGCCTGGTCGAGGGCTGAAGCTTTCTTT

V gene: TRBV7-3
CDR3 length: 16
D gene: TRBD2
J gene: TRBJ2-1
clone size: -
CDR3 protein: CASSLMSSGGFGEQFF
CDR3 DNA: TGTGCCAGCAGCTTAATGTCTAGCGGGGGTTTCGGTGAGCAGTTCTTC

V gene: TRBV6-5
CDR3 length: 13
D gene: -
J gene: TRBJ1-3
clone size: once
CDR3 protein: CASSPLLGNTIYF
CDR3 DNA: TGTGCCAGCAGTCCCCTACTTGGAAACACCATATATTTT

V gene: TRBV6-1
CDR3 length: 15
D gene: -
J gene: TRBJ1-5
clone size: -
CDR3 protein: CASTRTPRGDQPQHF
CDR3 DNA: TGTGCCAGCACCCGGACGCCAAGGGGCGATCAGCCCCAGCATTTT

V gene: TRBV18
CDR3 length: 15
D gene: -
J gene: TRBJ1-3
clone size: -
CDR3 protein: CASSPGPNSGNTIYF
CDR3 DNA: TGTGCCAGCTCACCAGGACCGAACTCTGGAAACACCATATATTTT

V gene: TRBV19
CDR3 length: 14
D gene: TRBD1
J gene: TRBJ2-7
clone size: -
CDR3 protein: CASSPGTGVYEQYF
CDR3 DNA: TGTGCCAGTAGCCCCGGGACAGGGGTCTACGAGCAGTACTTC

V gene: TRBV7-3
CDR3 length: 12
D gene: -
J gene: TRBJ1-2
clone size: -
CDR3 protein: CASSSPGGDYTF
CDR3 DNA: TGTGCCAGCAGCTCCCCGGGTGGGGACTACACCTTC

V gene: TRBV11-2
CDR3 length: 14
D gene: -
J gene: TRBJ1-1
clone size: -
CDR3 protein: CASTIYTGTTEAFF
CDR3 DNA: TGTGCCAGCACCATCTATACAGGGACCACTGAAGCTTTCTTT

V gene: TRBV7-9
CDR3 length: 14
D gene: -
J gene: TRBJ2-7
clone size: -
CDR3 protein: CASSPPGQLYEQYF
CDR3 DNA: TGTGCCAGCAGCCCCCCAGGACAACTCTACGAGCAGTACTTC

V gene: TRBV14
CDR3 length: 15
D gene: -
J gene: TRBJ2-2
clone size: -
CDR3 protein: CASSQEAKSTGELFF
CDR3 DNA: TGTGCCAGCAGCCAAGAGGCGAAGTCCACCGGGGAGCTGTTTTTT

V gene: TRBV5-1
CDR3 length: 14
D gene: TRBD1
J gene: TRBJ1-2
clone size: -
CDR3 protein: CASSPDRGQDGYTF
CDR3 DNA: TGCGCCAGCAGCCCGGACAGGGGGCAGGATGGCTACACCTTC

V gene: TRBV14
CDR3 length: 15
D gene: -
J gene: TRBJ1-1
clone size: -
CDR3 protein: CASSQELRANTEAFF
CDR3 DNA: TGTGCCAGCAGCCAAGAGCTAAGGGCTAACACTGAAGCTTTCTTT

V gene: TRBV5-1
CDR3 length: 17
D gene: -
J gene: TRBJ1-1
clone size: -
CDR3 protein: CASSGGLNALMNTEAFF
CDR3 DNA: TGCGCCAGCAGCGGGGGACTCAACGCTCTCATGAACACTGAAGCTTTCTTT

V gene: TRBV5-6
CDR3 length: 13
D gene: -
J gene: TRBJ2-1
clone size: -
CDR3 protein: CASSFPGGNEQFF
CDR3 DNA: TGTGCCAGCAGTTTCCCTGGGGGTAATGAGCAGTTCTTC

V gene: TRBV2
CDR3 length: 13
D gene: -
J gene: TRBJ2-3
clone size: -
CDR3 protein: CASNGQYTDTQYF
CDR3 DNA: TGTGCCAGCAATGGACAGTATACAGATACGCAGTATTTT